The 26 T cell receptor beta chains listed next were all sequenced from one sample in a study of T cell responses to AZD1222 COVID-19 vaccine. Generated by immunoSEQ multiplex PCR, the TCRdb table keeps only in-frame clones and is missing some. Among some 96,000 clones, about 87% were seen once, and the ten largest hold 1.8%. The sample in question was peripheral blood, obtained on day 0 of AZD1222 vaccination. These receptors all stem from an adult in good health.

This CDR3 reads CATREGQGYTGELFF. The CDR3 DNA sequence: TGTGCCACCAGGGAGGGACAGGGGTACACCGGGGAGCTGTTTTTT. The genes are TRBV24-1 and TRBJ2-2; 10 nucleotides match TRBD1. Germline values: CDR1 KGHDR, CDR2 SFDVKD. V gave up 7 bases and J gave up 3 bases; unmatched junction bases: 4. The CDR3 runs 15 residues.

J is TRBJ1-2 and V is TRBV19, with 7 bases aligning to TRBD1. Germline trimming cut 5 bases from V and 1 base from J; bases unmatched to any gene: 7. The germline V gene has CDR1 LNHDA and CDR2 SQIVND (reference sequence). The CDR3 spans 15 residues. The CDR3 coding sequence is TGTGCCAGTAGTGCCTGGGACAGACTTAACTATGGCTACACCTTC. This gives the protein CASSAWDRLNYGYTF.

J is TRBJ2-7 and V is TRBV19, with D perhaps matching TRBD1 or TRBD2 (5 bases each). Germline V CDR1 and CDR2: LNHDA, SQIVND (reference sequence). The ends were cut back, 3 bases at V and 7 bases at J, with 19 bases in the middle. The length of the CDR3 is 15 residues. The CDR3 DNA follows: TGTGCCAGTAGTATGTCTTTGGGGACCGCCGGTGAGCAGTACTTC. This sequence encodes CASSMSLGTAGEQYF.

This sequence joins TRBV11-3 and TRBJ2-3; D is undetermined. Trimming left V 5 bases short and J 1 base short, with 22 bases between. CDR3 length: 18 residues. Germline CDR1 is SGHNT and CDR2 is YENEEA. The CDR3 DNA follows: TGTGCCAGCAGCCCCTCTCGGTGGAGTAGCTTGCGCACAGATACGCAGTATTTT. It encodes CASSPSRWSSLRTDTQYF.

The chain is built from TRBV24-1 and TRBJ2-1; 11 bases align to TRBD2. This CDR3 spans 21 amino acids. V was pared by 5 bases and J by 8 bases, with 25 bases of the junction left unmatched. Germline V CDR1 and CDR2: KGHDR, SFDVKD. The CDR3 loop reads CATSAPRGQVATSGRLDEQFF. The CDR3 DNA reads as TGTGCCACCAGTGCCCCCCGAGGGCAGGTGGCTACTAGCGGGAGATTGGATGAGCAGTTCTTC.

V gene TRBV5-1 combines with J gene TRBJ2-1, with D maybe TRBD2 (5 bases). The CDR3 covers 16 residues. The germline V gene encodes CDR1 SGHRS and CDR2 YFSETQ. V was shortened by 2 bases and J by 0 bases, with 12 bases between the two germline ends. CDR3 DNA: TGCGCCAGCAGCTTAATGAGGGAAAGCTCCTACAATGAGCAGTTCTTC. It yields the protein CASSLMRESSYNEQFF.

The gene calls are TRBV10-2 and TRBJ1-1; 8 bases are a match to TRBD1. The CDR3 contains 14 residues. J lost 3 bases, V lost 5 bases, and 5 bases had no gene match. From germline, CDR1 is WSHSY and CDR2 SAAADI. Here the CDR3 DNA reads TGCGCCAGCAGTCCCAGGGGGCTTGACACTGAAGCTTTCTTT. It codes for CASSPRGLDTEAFF.

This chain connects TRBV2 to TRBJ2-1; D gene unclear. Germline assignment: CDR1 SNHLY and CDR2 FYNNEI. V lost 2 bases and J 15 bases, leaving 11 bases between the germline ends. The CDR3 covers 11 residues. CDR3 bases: TGTGCCAGCAGTGAACCGACCGGGCGGTTCTTC. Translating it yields CASSEPTGRFF.

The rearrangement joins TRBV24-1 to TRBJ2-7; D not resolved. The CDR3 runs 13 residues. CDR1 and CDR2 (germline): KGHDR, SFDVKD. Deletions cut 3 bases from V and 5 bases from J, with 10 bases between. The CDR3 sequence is CATSDAIKDEQYF. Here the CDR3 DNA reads TGTGCCACCAGTGATGCAATAAAGGACGAGCAGTACTTC.

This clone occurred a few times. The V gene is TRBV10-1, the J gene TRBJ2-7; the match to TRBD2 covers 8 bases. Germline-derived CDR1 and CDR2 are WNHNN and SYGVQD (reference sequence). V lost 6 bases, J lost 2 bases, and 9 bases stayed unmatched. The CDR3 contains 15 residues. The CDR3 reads CASRPKSGRAYEQYF. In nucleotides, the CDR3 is TGCGCCAGCAGACCGAAATCCGGGAGGGCCTACGAGCAGTACTTC.

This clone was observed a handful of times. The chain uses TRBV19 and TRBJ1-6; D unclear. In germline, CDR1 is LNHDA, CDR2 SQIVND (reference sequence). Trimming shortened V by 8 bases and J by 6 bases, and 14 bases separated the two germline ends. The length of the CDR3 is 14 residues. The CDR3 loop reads CASRSGSGNSPLHF. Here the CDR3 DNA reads TGTGCCAGTCGCTCCGGGTCCGGTAATTCACCCCTCCACTTT.

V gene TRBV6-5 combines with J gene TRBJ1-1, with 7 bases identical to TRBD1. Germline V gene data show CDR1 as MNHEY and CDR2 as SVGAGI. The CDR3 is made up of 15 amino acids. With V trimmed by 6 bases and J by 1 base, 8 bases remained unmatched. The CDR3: CASRRAGTENTEAFF. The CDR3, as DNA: TGTGCCAGCAGGAGGGCAGGGACAGAGAACACTGAAGCTTTCTTT.

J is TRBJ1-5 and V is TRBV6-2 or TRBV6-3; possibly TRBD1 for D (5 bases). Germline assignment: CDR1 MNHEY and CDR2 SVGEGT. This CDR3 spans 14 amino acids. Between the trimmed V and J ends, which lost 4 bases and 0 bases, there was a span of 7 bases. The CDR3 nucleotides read TGTGCCAGCAGTTGGGGGTATAGCAATCAGCCCCAGCATTTT. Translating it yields CASSWGYSNQPQHF.

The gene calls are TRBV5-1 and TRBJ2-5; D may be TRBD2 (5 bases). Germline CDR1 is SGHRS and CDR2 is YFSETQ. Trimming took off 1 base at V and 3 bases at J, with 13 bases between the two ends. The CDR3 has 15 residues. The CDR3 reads CASSLYPGTKETQYF. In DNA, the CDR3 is TGCGCCAGCAGCTTGTACCCGGGAACTAAAGAGACCCAGTACTTC.

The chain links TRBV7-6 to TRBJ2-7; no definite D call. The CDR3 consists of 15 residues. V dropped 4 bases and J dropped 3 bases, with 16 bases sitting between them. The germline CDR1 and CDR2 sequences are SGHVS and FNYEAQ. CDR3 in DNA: TGTGCCAGCAGCTCCCCCATCGGAACCTACTACGAGCAGTACTTC. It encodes CASSSPIGTYYEQYF.

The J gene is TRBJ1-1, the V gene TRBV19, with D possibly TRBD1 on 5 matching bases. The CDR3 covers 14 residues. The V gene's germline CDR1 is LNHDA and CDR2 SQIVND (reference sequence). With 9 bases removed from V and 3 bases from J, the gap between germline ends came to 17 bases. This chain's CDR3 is CASLEGVSDTEAFF. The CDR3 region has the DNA TGTGCCAGCCTAGAAGGGGTGTCGGACACTGAAGCTTTCTTT.

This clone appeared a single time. The CDR3 DNA follows: TGTGCCAGCAGTACTTCTGAGACCCAGTACTTC. Translation gives CASSTSETQYF. The V gene is TRBV6-2 or TRBV6-3, the J gene TRBJ2-5; D not certain. With 5 bases removed from V and 5 bases from J, the gap between germline ends came to 6 bases. The CDR3 loop spans 11 amino acids. Germline V gene data show CDR1 as MNHEY and CDR2 as SVGEGT.

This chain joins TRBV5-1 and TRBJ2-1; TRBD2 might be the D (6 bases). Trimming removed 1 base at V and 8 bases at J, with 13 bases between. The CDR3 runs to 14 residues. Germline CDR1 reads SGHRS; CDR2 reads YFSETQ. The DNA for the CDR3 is TGCGCCAGCAGCTTGTCATCGGGAGCCTATGAGCAGTTCTTC. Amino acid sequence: CASSLSSGAYEQFF. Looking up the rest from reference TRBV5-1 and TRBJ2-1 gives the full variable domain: KAGVTQTPRYLIKTRGQQVTLSCSPISGHRSVSWYQQTPGQGLQFLFEYFSETQRNKGNFPGRFSGRQFSNSRSEMNVSTLELGDSALYLCASSLSSGAYEQFFGPGTRLTVL.

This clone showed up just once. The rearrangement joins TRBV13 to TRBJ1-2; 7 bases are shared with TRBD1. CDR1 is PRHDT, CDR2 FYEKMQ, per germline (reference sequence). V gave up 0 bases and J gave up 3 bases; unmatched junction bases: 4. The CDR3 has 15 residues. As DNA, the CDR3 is TGTGCCAGCAGCTTAGGAGGGGGCGGGTACTATGGCTACACCTTC. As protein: CASSLGGGGYYGYTF.

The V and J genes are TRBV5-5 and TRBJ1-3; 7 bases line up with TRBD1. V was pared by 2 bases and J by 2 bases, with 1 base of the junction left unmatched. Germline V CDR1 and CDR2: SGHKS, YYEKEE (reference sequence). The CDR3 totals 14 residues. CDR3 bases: TGTGCCAGCAGCTTTGACAGGGCTGGAAACACCATATATTTT. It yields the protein CASSFDRAGNTIYF.

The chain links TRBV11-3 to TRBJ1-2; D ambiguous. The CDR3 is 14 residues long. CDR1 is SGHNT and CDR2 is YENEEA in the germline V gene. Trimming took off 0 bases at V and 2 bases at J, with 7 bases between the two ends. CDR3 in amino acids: CASSLDLRNYGYTF. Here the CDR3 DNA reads TGTGCCAGCAGCTTAGATCTCCGGAACTATGGCTACACCTTC.

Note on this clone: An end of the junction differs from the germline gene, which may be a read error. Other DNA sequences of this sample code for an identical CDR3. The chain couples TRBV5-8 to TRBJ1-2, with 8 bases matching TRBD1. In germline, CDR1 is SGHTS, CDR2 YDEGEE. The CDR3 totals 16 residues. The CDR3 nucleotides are TGTGCCAGCAGCTTGGCTCTGGGACAGGCGGCAGGTGGCTACACTTTC. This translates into CASSLALGQAAGGYTF.

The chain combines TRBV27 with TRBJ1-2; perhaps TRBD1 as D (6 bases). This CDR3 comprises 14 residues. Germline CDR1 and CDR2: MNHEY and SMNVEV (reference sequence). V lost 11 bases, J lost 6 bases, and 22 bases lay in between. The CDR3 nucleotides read TGTGCCGTCCGACCCGGGACAAATTTCAATGGCTACACCTTC. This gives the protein CAVRPGTNFNGYTF.

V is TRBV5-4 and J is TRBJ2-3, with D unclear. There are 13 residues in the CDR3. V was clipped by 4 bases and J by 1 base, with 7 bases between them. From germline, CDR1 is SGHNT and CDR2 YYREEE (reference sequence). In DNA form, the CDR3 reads TGTGCCAGCAGCCCGACGGGCACAGATACGCAGTATTTT. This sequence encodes CASSPTGTDTQYF.

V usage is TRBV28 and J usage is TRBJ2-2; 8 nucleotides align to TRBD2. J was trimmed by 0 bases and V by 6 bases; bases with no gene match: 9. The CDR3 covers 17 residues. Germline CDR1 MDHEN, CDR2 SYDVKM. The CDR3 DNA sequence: TGTGCCAGCAGCCCCCCCGGGACTAGGGCGAACACCGGGGAGCTGTTTTTT. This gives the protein CASSPPGTRANTGELFF.

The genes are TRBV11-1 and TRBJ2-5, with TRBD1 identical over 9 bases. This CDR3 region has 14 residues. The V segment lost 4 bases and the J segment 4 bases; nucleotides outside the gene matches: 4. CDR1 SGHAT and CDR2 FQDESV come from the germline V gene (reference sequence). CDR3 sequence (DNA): TGTGCCAGCAGCTCGGGACAGGGTAGAGAGACCCAGTACTTC. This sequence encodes CASSSGQGRETQYF.